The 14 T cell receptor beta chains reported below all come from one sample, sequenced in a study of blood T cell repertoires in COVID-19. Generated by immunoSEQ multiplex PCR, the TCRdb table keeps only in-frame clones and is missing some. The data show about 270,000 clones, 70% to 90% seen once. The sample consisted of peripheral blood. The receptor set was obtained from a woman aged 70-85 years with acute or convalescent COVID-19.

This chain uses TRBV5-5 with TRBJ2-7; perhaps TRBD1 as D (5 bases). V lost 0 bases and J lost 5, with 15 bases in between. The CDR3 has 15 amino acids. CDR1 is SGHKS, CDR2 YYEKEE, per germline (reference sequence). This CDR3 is CASSLGWGRVNEQYF. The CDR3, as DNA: TGTGCCAGCAGCTTGGGGTGGGGCAGGGTGAACGAGCAGTACTTC.

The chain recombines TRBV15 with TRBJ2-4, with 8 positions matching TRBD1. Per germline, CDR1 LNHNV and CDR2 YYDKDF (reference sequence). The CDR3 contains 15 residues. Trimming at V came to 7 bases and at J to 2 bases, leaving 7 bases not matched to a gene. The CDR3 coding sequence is TGTGCCACCACCAAGACAGGGGTTACCAAAAACATTCAGTACTTC. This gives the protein CATTKTGVTKNIQYF.

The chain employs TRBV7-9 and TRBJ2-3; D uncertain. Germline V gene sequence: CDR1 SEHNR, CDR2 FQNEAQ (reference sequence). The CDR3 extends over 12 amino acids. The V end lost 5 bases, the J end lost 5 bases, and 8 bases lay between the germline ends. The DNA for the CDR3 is TGTGCCAGCAGCCCTAGTGGAGATACGCAGTATTTT. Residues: CASSPSGDTQYF.

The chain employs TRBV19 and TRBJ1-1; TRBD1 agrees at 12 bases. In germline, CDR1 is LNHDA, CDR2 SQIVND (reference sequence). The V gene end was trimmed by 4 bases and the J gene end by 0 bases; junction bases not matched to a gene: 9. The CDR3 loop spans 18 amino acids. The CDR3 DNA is TGTGCCAGTAGTACTCAACCGGGACAGGGGGCGATGAACACTGAAGCTTTCTTT. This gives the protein CASSTQPGQGAMNTEAFF.

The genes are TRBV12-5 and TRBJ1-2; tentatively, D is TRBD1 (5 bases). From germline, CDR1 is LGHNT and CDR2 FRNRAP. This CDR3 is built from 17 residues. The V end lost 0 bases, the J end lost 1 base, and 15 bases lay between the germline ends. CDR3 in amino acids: CASGLVLSVGGNYGYTF. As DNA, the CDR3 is TGTGCTAGTGGTTTGGTACTGAGTGTCGGGGGTAACTATGGCTACACCTTC.

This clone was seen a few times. The CDR3 loop reads CASSWGQGVGELFF. The DNA for the CDR3 is TGTGCCAGCAGCTGGGGACAGGGGGTCGGGGAGCTGTTTTTT. The chain employs TRBV11-1 and TRBJ2-2; 11 bases map to TRBD1. The germline V gene has CDR1 SGHAT and CDR2 FQDESV (reference sequence). J was trimmed by 7 bases and V by 4 bases; bases with no gene match: 2. The CDR3 length is 14 residues.

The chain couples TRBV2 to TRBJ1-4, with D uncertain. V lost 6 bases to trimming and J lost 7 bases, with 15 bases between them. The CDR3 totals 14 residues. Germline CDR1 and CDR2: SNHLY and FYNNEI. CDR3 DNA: TGTGCCAGCAGGATCCAGGAAATGGTTGAAAAACTGTTTTTT. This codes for CASRIQEMVEKLFF.

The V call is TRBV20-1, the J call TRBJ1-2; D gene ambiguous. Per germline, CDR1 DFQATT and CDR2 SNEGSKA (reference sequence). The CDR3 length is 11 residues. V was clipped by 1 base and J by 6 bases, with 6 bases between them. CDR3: CSARARHGYTF. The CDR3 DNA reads TGCAGTGCTAGAGCCAGGCATGGCTACACCTTC.

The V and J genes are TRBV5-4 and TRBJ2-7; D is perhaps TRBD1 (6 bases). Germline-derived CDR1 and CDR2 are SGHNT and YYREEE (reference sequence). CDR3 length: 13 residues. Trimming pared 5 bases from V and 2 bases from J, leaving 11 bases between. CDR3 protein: CASSPQGTYEQYF. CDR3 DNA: TGTGCCAGCAGTCCGCAGGGGACCTACGAGCAGTACTTC.

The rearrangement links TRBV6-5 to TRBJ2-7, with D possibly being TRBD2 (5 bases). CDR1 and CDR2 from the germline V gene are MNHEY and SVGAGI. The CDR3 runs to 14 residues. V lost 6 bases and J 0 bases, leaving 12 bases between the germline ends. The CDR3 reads CASRQRVSSYEQYF. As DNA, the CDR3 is TGTGCCAGCAGGCAGAGGGTAAGCTCCTACGAGCAGTACTTC.

The CDR3 DNA is TGTGCCAGCAGCCAAGGGGAGACTGAAGCTTTCTTT. Encoded protein: CASSQGETEAFF. V and J are TRBV3-1 (or the pseudogene TRBV3-2) and TRBJ1-1; D not resolved. Trimming pared 1 base from V and 5 bases from J, leaving 5 bases between. The CDR3 consists of 12 residues. The germline CDR1 and CDR2 sequences are LGHDT and YNNKEL (reference sequence).

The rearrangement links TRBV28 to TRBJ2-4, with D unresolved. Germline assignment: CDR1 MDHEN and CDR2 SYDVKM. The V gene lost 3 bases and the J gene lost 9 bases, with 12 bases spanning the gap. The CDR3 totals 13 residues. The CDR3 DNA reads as TGTGCCAGCAGTTTGGAAGTTCCGGGCATTCAGTACTTC. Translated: CASSLEVPGIQYF.

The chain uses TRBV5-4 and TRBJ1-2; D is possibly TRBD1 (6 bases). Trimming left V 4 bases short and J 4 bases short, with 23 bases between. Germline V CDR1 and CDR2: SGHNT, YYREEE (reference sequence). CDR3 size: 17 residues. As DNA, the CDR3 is TGTGCCAGCAGCCCCGGGCAAGGGACATCGGTATTCTATGGCTACACCTTC. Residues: CASSPGQGTSVFYGYTF.

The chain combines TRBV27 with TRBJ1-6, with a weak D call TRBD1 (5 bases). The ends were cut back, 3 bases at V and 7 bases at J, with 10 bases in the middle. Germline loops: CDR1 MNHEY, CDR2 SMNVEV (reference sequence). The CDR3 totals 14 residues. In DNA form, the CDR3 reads TGTGCCAGCAGTTTCTTGACAGTCAATTCACCCCTCCACTTT. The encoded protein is CASSFLTVNSPLHF.